This paragraph covers one TCR beta chain sequence. As yet, its antigen is unknown. Sequenced by immunoSEQ multiplex PCR; TCRdb stores in-frame clones only, minus some. Found here are hundreds of thousands of clones, 90% to 97% of them singletons; the top ten hold about 0.32%. Germline CDR1 is SGHDT and CDR2 is YYEEEE. The CDR3 is 15 amino acids. Between the trimmed V and J ends, which lost 3 bases and 1 base, there was a span of 13 bases. This sample was taken from a study of shared clonotypes between healthy human individuals. Broader study findings: A generally larger estimated richness was seen in naive subsets than in memory subsets.

The study enrolled healthy HIV-negative adults without recent acute infections or vaccinations as donors. The rearrangement joins TRBV5-6 to TRBJ2-5, with D perhaps matching TRBD1 (6 bases). This receptor was identified in a man aged 30 to 39 in good health. The sample was memory CD8+ T cells sorted from blood. Subset of the sample: CD45RO+ cells pooled with CCR7-negative TemRA cells. DNA for the CDR3: TGTGCCAGCAGCTACTTGGACAGACTCCAAGAGACCCAGTACTTC. It translates to CASSYLDRLQETQYF.